The 11 T cell receptor beta chains listed next were all sequenced from one sample in a study of T cell repertoires in cytomegalovirus infection. No antigen is known for these receptors. TCRdb re-derived calls from the reads in MiXCR, one entry per CDR3 protein. The sample holds approximately 70,000 distinct CDR3 sequences, around 21% seen once. Input material: PBMCs, sequenced either directly or after in vitro stimulation (not recorded which). Every receptor here comes from a human donor in good health (CMV status not recorded). Some clones in this sample may be carry-over from other donors' samples.

Comments on this clonotype: A much more abundant neighbour one base away suggests this may be a read error. CDR3 sequence reads: CANSPPQVSGYTF. The CDR3 coding sequence is TGTGCCAACAGCCCACCGCAAGTGTCTGGCTACACCTTC. This chain links TRBV7-2 with TRBJ1-2; D remains ambiguous. This CDR3 spans 13 amino acids. Germline V gene data show CDR1 as SGHTA and CDR2 as FQGNSA.

This clonotype was seen more than once but under ten times. The chain couples TRBV24-1 to TRBJ1-1; TRBD1 matches at 7 bases. CDR1 and CDR2 from the germline V gene are KGHDR and SFDVKD. The ends lost 7 bases at V and 4 bases at J; junction bases unmatched: 8. The CDR3 runs to 14 residues. The CDR3, as DNA: TGTGCCACCAGGGCAGGGGGAAGCGTCACTGAAGCTTTCTTT. It yields the protein CATRAGGSVTEAFF.

This chain uses TRBV4-1 with TRBJ2-2, with unresolved D. V lost 1 base and J lost 6, with 6 bases in between. Germline V gene sequence: CDR1 MGHRA, CDR2 YSYEKL. The CDR3 runs to 13 residues. CDR3 in amino acids: CASSQVGPGELFF. The CDR3, as DNA: TGCGCCAGCAGCCAAGTGGGCCCCGGGGAGCTGTTTTTT.

This clonotype was recorded at least ten times. This chain joins TRBV7-4 and TRBJ1-2, with unresolved D. The CDR3 runs 14 residues. Trimming took 4 bases from V and 2 from J, leaving 11 bases between them. The germline V gene encodes CDR1 SGHVT and CDR2 SQSDAQ. In DNA, the CDR3 is TGTGCCAGCAGCTCCACGACCGAGAACTATGGCTACACCTTC. Residues: CASSSTTENYGYTF.

The table lists this clonotype with a few counts. The V and J genes are TRBV20-1 and TRBJ2-1; TRBD1 might be the D (8 bases). CDR3 length equals 16 residues. In germline, CDR1 is DFQATT, CDR2 SNEGSKA (reference sequence). The V end lost 6 bases, the J end lost 3 bases, and 21 bases lay between the germline ends. The CDR3 sequence is CSATKEQGGDYNEQFF. Here the CDR3 DNA reads TGCAGTGCCACAAAAGAACAGGGGGGGGACTACAATGAGCAGTTCTTC.

Here the CDR3 reads CASSQGGTSGYEQYV. As DNA, the CDR3 is TGCGCCAGCAGCCAAGGGGGGACTAGCGGCTACGAGCAGTACGTC. This rearrangement joins TRBV4-1 to TRBJ2-7, with TRBD2 matching over 11 bases. V gave up 1 base and J gave up 3 bases; unmatched junction bases: 2. The CDR3 is 15 residues long. The germline CDR1 and CDR2 sequences are MGHRA and YSYEKL.

This sequence joins TRBV6-5 and TRBJ1-1; the match to TRBD1 covers 7 bases. The germline gives CDR1 MNHEY, CDR2 SVGAGI. V lost 2 bases to trimming and J lost 5 bases; unmatched junction nucleotides: 11. This CDR3 is built from 16 residues. DNA for the CDR3: TGTGCCAGCAGTTACGCCCCGGCAGGGGGAGGTACTGAAGCTTTCTTT. Its translation is CASSYAPAGGGTEAFF.

This clonotype was counted ten times or more. The chain couples TRBV7-9 to TRBJ1-6; no clear D gene. Germline CDR1 reads SEHNR; CDR2 reads FQNEAQ (reference sequence). The CDR3 totals 13 residues. Trimming removed 6 bases from V and 7 bases from J, with 10 bases in between. CDR3 region: CASSFRENSPLHF. Written as DNA, the CDR3 is TGTGCCAGCAGTTTTAGGGAAAATTCACCCCTCCACTTT.

There are many counts of this clonotype. This chain joins TRBV7-4 and TRBJ2-1; TRBD2 matches at 9 bases. Trimming at V came to 7 bases and at J to 5 bases, leaving 24 bases not matched to a gene. The germline V gene encodes CDR1 SGHVT and CDR2 SQSDAQ. The CDR3 consists of 20 residues. The CDR3 coding sequence is TGTGCCAGCATCGAACCAAGGCCGAGGGATGGCGGGAGGGTTCACAATGAGCAGTTCTTC. Amino acid sequence: CASIEPRPRDGGRVHNEQFF.

The rearrangement uses TRBV4-1 and TRBJ2-7, with D hard to call. CDR3 length: 15 residues. Germline CDR1 MGHRA, CDR2 YSYEKL. CDR3 coding DNA: TGCACCAGCAGCCAAGAAAAAACTGGTTCTTACGAGCAGTACGTC. Translated, it gives CTSSQEKTGSYEQYV.

The chain combines TRBV24-1 with TRBJ2-5; D may match TRBD1 or TRBD2 (5 bases each). This CDR3 contains 15 residues. CDR1 and CDR2 (germline): KGHDR, SFDVKD. The V end was cut by 4 bases, the J end by 5 bases, with 16 bases between. CDR3: CATSEWGSGWETQYF. The CDR3 bases are TGTGCCACCAGTGAATGGGGGTCCGGATGGGAGACCCAGTACTTC.